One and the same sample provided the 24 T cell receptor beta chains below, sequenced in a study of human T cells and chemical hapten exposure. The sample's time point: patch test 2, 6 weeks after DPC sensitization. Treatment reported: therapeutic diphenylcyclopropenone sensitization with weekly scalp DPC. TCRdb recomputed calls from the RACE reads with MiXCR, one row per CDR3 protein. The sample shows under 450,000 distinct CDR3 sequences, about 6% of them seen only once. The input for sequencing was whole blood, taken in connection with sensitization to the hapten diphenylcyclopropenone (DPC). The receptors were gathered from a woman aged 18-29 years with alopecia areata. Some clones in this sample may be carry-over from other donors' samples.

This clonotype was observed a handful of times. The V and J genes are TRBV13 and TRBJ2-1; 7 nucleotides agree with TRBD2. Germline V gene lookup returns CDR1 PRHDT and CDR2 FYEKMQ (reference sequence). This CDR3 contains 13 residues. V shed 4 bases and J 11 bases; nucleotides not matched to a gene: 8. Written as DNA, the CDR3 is TGTGCCAGCAGCTCCCAGAGCGGGACTAAGCAGTTCTTC. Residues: CASSSQSGTKQFF. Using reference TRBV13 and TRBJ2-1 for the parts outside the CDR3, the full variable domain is AAGVIQSPRHLIKEKRETATLKCYPIPRHDTVYWYQQGPGQDPQFLISFYEKMQSDKGSIPDRFSAQQFSDYHSELNMSSLELGDSALYFCASSSQSGTKQFFGPGTRLTVL.

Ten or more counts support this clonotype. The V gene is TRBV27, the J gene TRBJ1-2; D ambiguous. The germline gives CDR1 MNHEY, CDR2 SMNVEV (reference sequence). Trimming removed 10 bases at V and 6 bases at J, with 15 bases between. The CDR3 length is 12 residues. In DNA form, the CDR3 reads TGTGCCACCTACCACCGGGTCCATGGCTACACCTTC. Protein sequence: CATYHRVHGYTF.

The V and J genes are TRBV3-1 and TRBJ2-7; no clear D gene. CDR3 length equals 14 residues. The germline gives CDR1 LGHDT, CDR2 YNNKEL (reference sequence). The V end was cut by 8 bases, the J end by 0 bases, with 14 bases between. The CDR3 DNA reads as TGTGCCAGCTTCCCGGAGACAACCTCCTACGAGCAGTACTTC. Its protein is CASFPETTSYEQYF.

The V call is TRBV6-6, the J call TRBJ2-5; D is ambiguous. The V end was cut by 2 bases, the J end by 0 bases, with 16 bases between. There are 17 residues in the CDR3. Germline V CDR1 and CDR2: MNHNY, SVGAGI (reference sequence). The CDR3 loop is CASSYDLLGLYQETQYF. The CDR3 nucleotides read TGTGCCAGCAGTTACGACCTCTTGGGCCTGTACCAAGAGACCCAGTACTTC.

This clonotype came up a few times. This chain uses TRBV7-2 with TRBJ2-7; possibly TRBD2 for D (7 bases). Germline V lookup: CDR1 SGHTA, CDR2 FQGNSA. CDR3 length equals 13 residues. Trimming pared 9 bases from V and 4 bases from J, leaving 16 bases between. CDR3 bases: TGTGCCAGTGATCCGGGGGGCAGGTACGAGCAGTACTTC. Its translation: CASDPGGRYEQYF.

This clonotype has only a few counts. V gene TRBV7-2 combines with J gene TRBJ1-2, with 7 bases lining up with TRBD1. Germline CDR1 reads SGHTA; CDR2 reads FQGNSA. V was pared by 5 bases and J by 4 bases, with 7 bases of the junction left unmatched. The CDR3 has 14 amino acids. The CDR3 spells CASSRETGPYGYTF. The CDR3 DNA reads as TGTGCCAGCAGCCGAGAGACAGGGCCCTATGGCTACACCTTC.

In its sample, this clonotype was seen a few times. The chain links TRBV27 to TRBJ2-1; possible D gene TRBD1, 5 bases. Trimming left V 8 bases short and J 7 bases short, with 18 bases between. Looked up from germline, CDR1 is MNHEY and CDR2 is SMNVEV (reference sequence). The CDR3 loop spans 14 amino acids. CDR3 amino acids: CASRLAGPSNEQFF. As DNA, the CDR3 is TGTGCCAGCCGTCTGGCAGGGCCTTCTAATGAGCAGTTCTTC.

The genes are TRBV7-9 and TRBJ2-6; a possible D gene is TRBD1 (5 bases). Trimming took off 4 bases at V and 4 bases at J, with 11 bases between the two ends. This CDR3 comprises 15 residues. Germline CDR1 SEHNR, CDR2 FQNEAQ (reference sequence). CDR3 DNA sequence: TGTGCCAGCAGCTCAGGGTCAGGGGGGGCCAACGTCCTGACTTTC. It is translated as CASSSGSGGANVLTF. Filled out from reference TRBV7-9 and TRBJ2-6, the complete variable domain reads DTGVSQNPRHKITKRGQNVTFRCDPISEHNRLYWYRQTLGQGPEFLTYFQNEAQLEKSRLLSDRFSAERPKGSFSTLEIQRTEQGDSAMYLCASSSGSGGANVLTFGAGSRLTVL.

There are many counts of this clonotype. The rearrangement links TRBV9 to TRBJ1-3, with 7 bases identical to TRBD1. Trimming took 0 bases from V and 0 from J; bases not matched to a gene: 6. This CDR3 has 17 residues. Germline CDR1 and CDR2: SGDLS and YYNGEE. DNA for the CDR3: TGTGCCAGCAGCGTAGCTGGGGGACAGCGCTCTGGAAACACCATATATTTT. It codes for CASSVAGGQRSGNTIYF.

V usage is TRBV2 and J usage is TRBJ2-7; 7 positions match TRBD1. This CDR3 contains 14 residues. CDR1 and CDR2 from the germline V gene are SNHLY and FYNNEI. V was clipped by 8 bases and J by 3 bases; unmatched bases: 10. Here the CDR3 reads CASGLDTGVYEQYF. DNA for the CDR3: TGTGCCAGCGGGTTAGATACAGGGGTCTACGAGCAGTACTTC. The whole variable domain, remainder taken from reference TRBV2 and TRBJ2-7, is EPEVTQTPSHQVTQMGQEVILRCVPISNHLYFYWYRQILGQKVEFLVSFYNNEISEKSEIFDDQFSVERPDGSNFTLKIRSTKLEDSAMYFCASGLDTGVYEQYFGPGTRLTVT.

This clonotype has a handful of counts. CDR3 residues: CASSSQGGQETQYF. CDR3 nucleotides: TGCGCCAGCAGCTCCCAGGGGGGCCAAGAGACCCAGTACTTC. V is TRBV5-1 and J is TRBJ2-5; tentative D call: TRBD1 (7 bases). There are 14 residues in the CDR3. Per germline, CDR1 SGHRS and CDR2 YFSETQ. V lost 3 bases and J lost 1, with 10 bases in between.

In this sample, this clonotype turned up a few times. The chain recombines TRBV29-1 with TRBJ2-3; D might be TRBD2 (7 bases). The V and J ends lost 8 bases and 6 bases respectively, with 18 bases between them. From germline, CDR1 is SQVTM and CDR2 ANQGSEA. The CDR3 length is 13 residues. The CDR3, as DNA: TGCAGCACGGATGGGGGGGCCAGGGATACGCAGTATTTT. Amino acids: CSTDGGARDTQYF.

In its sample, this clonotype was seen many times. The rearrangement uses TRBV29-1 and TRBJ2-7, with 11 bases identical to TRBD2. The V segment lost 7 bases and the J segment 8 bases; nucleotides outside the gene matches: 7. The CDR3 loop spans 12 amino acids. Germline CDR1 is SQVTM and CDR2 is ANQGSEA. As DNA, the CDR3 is TGCAGCGCCCTGGTAGCGGGGGGGCAGCAGTACTTC. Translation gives CSALVAGGQQYF.

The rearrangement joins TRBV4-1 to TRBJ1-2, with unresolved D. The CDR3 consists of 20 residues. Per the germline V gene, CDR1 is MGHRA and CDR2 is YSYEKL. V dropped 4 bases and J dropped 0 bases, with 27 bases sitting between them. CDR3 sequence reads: CASSPALTLRADPPNYGYTF. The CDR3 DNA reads TGCGCCAGCAGCCCCGCCCTTACCCTAAGAGCAGACCCTCCTAACTATGGCTACACCTTC.

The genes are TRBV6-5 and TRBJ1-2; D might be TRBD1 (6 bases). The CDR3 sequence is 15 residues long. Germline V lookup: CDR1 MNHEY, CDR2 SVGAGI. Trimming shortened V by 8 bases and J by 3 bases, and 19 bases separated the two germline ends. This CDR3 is CASVSGSRGDYGYTF. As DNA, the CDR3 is TGTGCCAGCGTTAGTGGGTCGAGGGGGGACTATGGCTACACCTTC.

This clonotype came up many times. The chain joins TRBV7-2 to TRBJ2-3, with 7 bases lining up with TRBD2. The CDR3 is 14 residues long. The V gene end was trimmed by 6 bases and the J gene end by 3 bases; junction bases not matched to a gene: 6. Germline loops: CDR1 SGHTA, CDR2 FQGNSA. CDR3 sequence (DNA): TGTGCCAGCAGAGGCGAGCGGGGAACAGATACGCAGTATTTT. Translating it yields CASRGERGTDTQYF. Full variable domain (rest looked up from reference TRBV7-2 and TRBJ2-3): GAGVSQSPSNKVTEKGKDVELRCDPISGHTALYWYRQSLGQGLEFLIYFQGNSAPDKSGLPSDRFSAERTGGSVSTLTIQRTQQEDSAVYLCASRGERGTDTQYFGPGTRLTVL.

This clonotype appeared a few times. The CDR3 DNA is TGTGCCAGCTCACCCGGGACAGGGGATTCTAACTATGGCTACACCTTC. Its translation is CASSPGTGDSNYGYTF. J is TRBJ1-2 and V is TRBV18; 10 nucleotides match TRBD1. With V trimmed by 3 bases and J by 0 bases, 4 bases remained unmatched. The germline gives CDR1 KGHSH, CDR2 LQKENI. The CDR3 has 16 residues.

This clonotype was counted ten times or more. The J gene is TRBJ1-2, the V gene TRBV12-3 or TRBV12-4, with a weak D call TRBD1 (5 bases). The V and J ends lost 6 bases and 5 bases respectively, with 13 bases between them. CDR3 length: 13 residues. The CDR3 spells CASSRVGEYGYTF. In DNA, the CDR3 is TGTGCCAGCAGCCGAGTGGGGGAGTATGGCTACACCTTC.

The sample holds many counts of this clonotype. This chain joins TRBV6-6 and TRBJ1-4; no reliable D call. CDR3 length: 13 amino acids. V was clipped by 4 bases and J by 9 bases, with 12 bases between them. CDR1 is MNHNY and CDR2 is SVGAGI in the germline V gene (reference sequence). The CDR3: CASSWVGSKKLFF. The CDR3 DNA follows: TGTGCCAGCAGTTGGGTAGGCTCCAAAAAACTGTTTTTT.

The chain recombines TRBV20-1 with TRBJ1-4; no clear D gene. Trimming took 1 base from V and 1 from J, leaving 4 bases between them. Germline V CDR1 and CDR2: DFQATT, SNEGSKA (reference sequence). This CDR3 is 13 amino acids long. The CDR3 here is CSARAGTNEKLFF. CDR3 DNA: TGCAGTGCTAGAGCGGGAACTAATGAAAAACTGTTTTTT.

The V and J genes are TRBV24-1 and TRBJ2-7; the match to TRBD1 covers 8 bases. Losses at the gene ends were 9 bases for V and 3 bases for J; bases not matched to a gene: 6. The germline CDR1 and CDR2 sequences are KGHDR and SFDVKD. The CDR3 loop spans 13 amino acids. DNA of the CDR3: TGTGCCACCGGAGAGGACAGGGTCTACGAGCAGTACTTC. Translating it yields CATGEDRVYEQYF.

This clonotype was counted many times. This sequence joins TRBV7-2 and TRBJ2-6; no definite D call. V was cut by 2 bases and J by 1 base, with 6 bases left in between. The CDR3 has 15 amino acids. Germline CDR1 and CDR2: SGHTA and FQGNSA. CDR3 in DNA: TGTGCCAGCAGCTTATCGGCGTCTGGGGCCAACGTCCTGACTTTC. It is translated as CASSLSASGANVLTF.

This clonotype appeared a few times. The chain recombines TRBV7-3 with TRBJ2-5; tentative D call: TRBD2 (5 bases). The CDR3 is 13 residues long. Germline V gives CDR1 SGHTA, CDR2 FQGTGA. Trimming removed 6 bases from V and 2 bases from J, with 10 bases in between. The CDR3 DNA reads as TGTGCCAGCAGGAAAACTAGTCAAGAGACCCAGTACTTC. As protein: CASRKTSQETQYF.

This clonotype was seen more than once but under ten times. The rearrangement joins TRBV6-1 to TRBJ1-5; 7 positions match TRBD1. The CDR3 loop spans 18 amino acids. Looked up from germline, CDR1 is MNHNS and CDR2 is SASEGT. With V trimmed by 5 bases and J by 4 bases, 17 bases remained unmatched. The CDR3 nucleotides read TGTGCCAGCAGTCAGTCCCCCTTAGGACAGGTGTCAAATCAGCCCCAGCATTTT. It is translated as CASSQSPLGQVSNQPQHF.